This T cell receptor beta chain appears in the sequencing data of a study of blood T cell repertoires in COVID-19. CDR1 and CDR2 from the germline V gene are SNHLY and FYNNEI. V gave up 8 bases and J gave up 4 bases; unmatched junction bases: 7. This CDR3 is 14 amino acids long. TCRdb's table, derived via immunoSEQ multiplex PCR, lists solely in-frame clones and lacks some. The sample has 150,000 to 200,000 clones, around nine tenths seen once. The V gene is TRBV2, the J gene TRBJ2-1; 8 nucleotides agree with TRBD1. This TCR was sampled from a man in his forties with active or convalescent COVID-19. The source material was peripheral blood. The CDR3 is CASGHRGEYNEQFF. The CDR3 DNA reads as TGTGCCAGCGGCCACAGGGGGGAGTACAATGAGCAGTTCTTC.